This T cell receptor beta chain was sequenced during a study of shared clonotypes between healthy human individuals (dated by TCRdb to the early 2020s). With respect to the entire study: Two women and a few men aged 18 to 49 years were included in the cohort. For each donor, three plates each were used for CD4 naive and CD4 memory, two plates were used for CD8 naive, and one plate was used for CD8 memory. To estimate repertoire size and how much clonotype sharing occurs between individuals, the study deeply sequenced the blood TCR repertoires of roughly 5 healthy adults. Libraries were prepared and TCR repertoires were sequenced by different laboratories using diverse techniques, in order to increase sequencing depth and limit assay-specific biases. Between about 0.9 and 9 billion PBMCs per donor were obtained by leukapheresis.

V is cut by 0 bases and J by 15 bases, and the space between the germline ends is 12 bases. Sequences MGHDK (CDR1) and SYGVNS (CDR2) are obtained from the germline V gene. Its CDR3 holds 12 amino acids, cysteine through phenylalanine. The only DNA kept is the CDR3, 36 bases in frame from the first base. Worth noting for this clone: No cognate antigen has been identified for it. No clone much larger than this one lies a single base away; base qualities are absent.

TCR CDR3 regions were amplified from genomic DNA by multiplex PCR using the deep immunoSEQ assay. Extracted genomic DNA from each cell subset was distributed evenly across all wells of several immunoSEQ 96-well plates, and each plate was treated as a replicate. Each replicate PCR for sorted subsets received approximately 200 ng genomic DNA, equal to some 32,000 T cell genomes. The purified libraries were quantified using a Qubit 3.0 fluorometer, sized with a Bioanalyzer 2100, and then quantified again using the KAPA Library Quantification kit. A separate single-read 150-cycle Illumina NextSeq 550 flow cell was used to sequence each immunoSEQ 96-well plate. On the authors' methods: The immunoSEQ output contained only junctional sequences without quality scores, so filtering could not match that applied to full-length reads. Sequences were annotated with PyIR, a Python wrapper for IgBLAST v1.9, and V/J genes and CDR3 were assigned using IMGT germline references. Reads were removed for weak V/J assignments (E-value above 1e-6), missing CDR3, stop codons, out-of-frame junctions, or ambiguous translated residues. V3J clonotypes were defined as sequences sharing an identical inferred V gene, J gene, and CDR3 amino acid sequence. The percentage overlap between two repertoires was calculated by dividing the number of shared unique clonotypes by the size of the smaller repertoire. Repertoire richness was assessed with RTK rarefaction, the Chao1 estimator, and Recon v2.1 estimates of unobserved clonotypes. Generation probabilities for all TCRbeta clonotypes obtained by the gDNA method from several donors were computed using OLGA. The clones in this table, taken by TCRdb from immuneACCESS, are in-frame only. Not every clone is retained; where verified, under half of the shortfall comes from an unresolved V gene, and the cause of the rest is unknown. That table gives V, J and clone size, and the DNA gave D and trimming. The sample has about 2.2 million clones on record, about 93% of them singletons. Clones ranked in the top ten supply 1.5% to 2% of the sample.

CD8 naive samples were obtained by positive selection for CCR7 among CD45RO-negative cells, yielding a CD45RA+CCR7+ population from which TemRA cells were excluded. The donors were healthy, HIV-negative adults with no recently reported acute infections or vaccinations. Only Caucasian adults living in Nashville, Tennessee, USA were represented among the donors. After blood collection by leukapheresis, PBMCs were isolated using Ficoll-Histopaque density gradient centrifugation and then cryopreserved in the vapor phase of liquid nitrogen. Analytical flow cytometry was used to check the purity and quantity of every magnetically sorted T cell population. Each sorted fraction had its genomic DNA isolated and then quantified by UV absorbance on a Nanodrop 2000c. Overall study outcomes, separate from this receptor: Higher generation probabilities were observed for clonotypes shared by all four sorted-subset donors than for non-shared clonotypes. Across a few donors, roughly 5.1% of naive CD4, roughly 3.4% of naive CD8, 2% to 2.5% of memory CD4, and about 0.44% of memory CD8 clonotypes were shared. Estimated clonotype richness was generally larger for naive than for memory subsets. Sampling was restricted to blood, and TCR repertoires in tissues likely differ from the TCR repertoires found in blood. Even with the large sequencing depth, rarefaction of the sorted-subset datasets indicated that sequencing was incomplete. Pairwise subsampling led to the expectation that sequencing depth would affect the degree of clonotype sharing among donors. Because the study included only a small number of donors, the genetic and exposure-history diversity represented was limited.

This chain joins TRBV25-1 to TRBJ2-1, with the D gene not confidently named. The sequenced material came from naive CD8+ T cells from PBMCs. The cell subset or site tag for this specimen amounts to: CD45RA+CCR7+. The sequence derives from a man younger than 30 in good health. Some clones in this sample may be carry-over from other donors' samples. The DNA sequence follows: TGTGCCAGCAGTGAATACCCTATAGGGCCGTTCTTC. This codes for CASSEYPIGPFF.